The rows below give T cell receptor beta chains drawn from one sample of a study of Ad26.COV2.S vaccination and SARS-CoV-2 variants. Produced via immunoSEQ multiplex PCR; TCRdb's table is partial and in-frame only. The repertoire holds over 400,000 clones, with 90% as singletons. This specimen consisted of peripheral blood, obtained in a trial of Ad26.COV2.S vaccine versus placebo. Receptors originate from a person between 18 and 65 years old who received the Ad26.COV2.S COVID-19 vaccine or a placebo. The CDR3 runs from the conserved cysteine through the conserved F or W. Each record gives: clone size, V gene, D gene, J gene, CDR3 DNA, CDR3 protein. D genes are given only for firm matches. Size is stated for part of the rows, as once, few or many counts, or as a class when the clone is expanded.

clone size: .; V gene: TRBV7-6; D gene: .; J gene: TRBJ2-3; CDR3 DNA: TGTGCCAGCAGCTTAGGGGCTAGCGGCACAGATACGCAGTATTTT; CDR3 protein: CASSLGASGTDTQYF
clone size: .; V gene: TRBV4-2; D gene: TRBD1; J gene: TRBJ1-1; CDR3 DNA: TGTGCCAGCAGCCAAGGACAGGGTCGGACTGAAGCTTTCTTT; CDR3 protein: CASSQGQGRTEAFF
clone size: .; V gene: TRBV24-1; D gene: TRBD2; J gene: TRBJ2-1; CDR3 DNA: TGTGCCACCAGTGATTCGCCGGGACTAGCGGGAGGAATCACCAACCAGGAGCAGTTCTTC; CDR3 protein: CATSDSPGLAGGITNQEQFF
clone size: .; V gene: TRBV3-1/TRBV3-2; D gene: .; J gene: TRBJ2-1; CDR3 DNA: TGTGCCAGCAGCGGGGGGAGGTTTTCCGGGACTTCCTACAATGAGCAGTTCTTC; CDR3 protein: CASSGGRFSGTSYNEQFF
clone size: .; V gene: TRBV11-2; D gene: .; J gene: TRBJ2-5; CDR3 DNA: TGTGCCAGCAGCCCCCCCGCGTTGGGTAGCGAGACCCAGTACTTC; CDR3 protein: CASSPPALGSETQYF
clone size: .; V gene: TRBV4-2; D gene: .; J gene: TRBJ2-7; CDR3 DNA: TGTGCCAGCAGCCAAGCCTCGTCGGACGGATCCTACGAGCAGTACTTC; CDR3 protein: CASSQASSDGSYEQYF
clone size: .; V gene: TRBV5-1; D gene: TRBD1; J gene: TRBJ2-7; CDR3 DNA: TGCGCCAGCAGCCGCGACAGGGGGGTCTTTTACGAGCAGTACTTC; CDR3 protein: CASSRDRGVFYEQYF
clone size: .; V gene: TRBV21-1; D gene: .; J gene: TRBJ1-2; CDR3 DNA: TGTGCCAGCAGCAAAGCAGGTTTAGACTATGGCTACACCTTC; CDR3 protein: CASSKAGLDYGYTF
clone size: once; V gene: TRBV5-1; D gene: TRBD2; J gene: TRBJ2-1; CDR3 DNA: TGCGCCAGCAGCTTGGACGCGGGAGCTTCCTACAATGAGCAGTTCTTC; CDR3 protein: CASSLDAGASYNEQFF
clone size: .; V gene: TRBV6-2/TRBV6-3; D gene: .; J gene: TRBJ2-5; CDR3 DNA: TGTGCCAGCAGTTACCACGGGAGAGGGGAGACCCAGTACTTC; CDR3 protein: CASSYHGRGETQYF
clone size: .; V gene: TRBV6-2/TRBV6-3; D gene: TRBD2; J gene: TRBJ2-7; CDR3 DNA: TGTGCCAGCAGTTGGGGACTAGCGGGGCTCTCCTACGAGCAGTACTTC; CDR3 protein: CASSWGLAGLSYEQYF
clone size: .; V gene: TRBV11-2; D gene: .; J gene: TRBJ2-1; CDR3 DNA: TGTGCCAGCAGCTTAGGCAACCTTAATGAGCAGTTCTTC; CDR3 protein: CASSLGNLNEQFF
clone size: .; V gene: TRBV9; D gene: .; J gene: TRBJ2-2; CDR3 DNA: TGTGCCAGCAGCCCCAGGGCAGGGGCGAACACCGGGGAGCTGTTTTTT; CDR3 protein: CASSPRAGANTGELFF
clone size: few; V gene: TRBV7-6; D gene: TRBD2; J gene: TRBJ2-7; CDR3 DNA: TGTGCCAGCAGCGGAAGCGGGAGGGCCACCTACGAGCAGTACTTC; CDR3 protein: CASSGSGRATYEQYF
clone size: .; V gene: TRBV11-3; D gene: .; J gene: TRBJ1-6; CDR3 DNA: TGTGCCAGCAGCTTAGAAAAGGTGGGCAGGTTAAGGTACTTT; CDR3 protein: CASSLEKVGRLRYF
clone size: .; V gene: TRBV28; D gene: TRBD1; J gene: TRBJ1-3; CDR3 DNA: TGTGCCAGCAGTACCTCTGGACAGGGCCGATCTGGAAACACCATATATTTT; CDR3 protein: CASSTSGQGRSGNTIYF
clone size: .; V gene: TRBV15; D gene: .; J gene: TRBJ1-5; CDR3 DNA: TGTGCCACCAGCCAGGGACACGGCAATCAGCCCCAGCATTTT; CDR3 protein: CATSQGHGNQPQHF
clone size: .; V gene: TRBV9; D gene: .; J gene: TRBJ2-1; CDR3 DNA: TGTGCCAGCAGCGTAGGACTAGTCTCCTACAATGAGCAGTTCTTC; CDR3 protein: CASSVGLVSYNEQFF
clone size: .; V gene: TRBV28; D gene: .; J gene: TRBJ1-1; CDR3 DNA: TGTGCCAGCACCAAAAGGAGGGACACTGAAGCTTTCTTT; CDR3 protein: CASTKRRDTEAFF
clone size: once; V gene: TRBV6-5; D gene: .; J gene: TRBJ2-2; CDR3 DNA: TGTGCCAGCAGCCTCCGCCGGAGGAACACCGGGGAGCTGTTTTTT; CDR3 protein: CASSLRRRNTGELFF
clone size: .; V gene: TRBV5-1; D gene: TRBD2; J gene: TRBJ2-3; CDR3 DNA: TGCGCCAGCAAGGAGACTAGCGGACGCACAGATACGCAGTATTTT; CDR3 protein: CASKETSGRTDTQYF
clone size: .; V gene: TRBV2; D gene: TRBD2; J gene: TRBJ2-1; CDR3 DNA: TGTGCCAACCTAGCGGCCTCCTACAATGAGCAGTTCTTC; CDR3 protein: CANLAASYNEQFF
clone size: .; V gene: TRBV9; D gene: TRBD2; J gene: TRBJ2-1; CDR3 DNA: TGTGCCAGCAGCGAGCCTCGGGACATCCGGACTAGCGGGAGGGGGGGCAAGGCCTACAATGAGCAGTTCTTC; CDR3 protein: CASSEPRDIRTSGRGGKAYNEQFF
clone size: .; V gene: TRBV3-1/TRBV3-2; D gene: TRBD2; J gene: TRBJ2-7; CDR3 DNA: TGTGCCAGCAGTCCCGGGCTAGCGGGAGGGGGCGAGGAGTACTTC; CDR3 protein: CASSPGLAGGGEEYF
clone size: .; V gene: TRBV27; D gene: .; J gene: TRBJ1-6; CDR3 DNA: TGTGCCAGCTACAGGGACCGAGACGTTGGTGGTCTTAATTCACCCCTCCACTTT; CDR3 protein: CASYRDRDVGGLNSPLHF
clone size: once; V gene: TRBV3-1/TRBV3-2; D gene: .; J gene: TRBJ1-2; CDR3 DNA: TGTGCCAGCAGCCAACGCATAGGGGTCTATGGCTACACCTTC; CDR3 protein: CASSQRIGVYGYTF
clone size: .; V gene: TRBV24-1; D gene: .; J gene: TRBJ2-1; CDR3 DNA: TGTGCCACCAGTGATGAACAGGGATACAATGAGCAGTTCTTC; CDR3 protein: CATSDEQGYNEQFF
clone size: .; V gene: TRBV6-1; D gene: TRBD2; J gene: TRBJ2-7; CDR3 DNA: TGTGCCAGCAGTGAATCCGGGACTAGCGGTTCCTACGAGCAGTACTTC; CDR3 protein: CASSESGTSGSYEQYF
clone size: once; V gene: TRBV27; D gene: .; J gene: TRBJ1-1; CDR3 DNA: TGTGCCAGCAGTTTACGTGGCATACTGAACACTGAAGCTTTCTTT; CDR3 protein: CASSLRGILNTEAFF
clone size: .; V gene: TRBV5-4; D gene: TRBD2; J gene: TRBJ2-1; CDR3 DNA: TGTGCCAGCAGCTTACTTAGCGGGAGCTCCTACAATGAGCAGTTCTTC; CDR3 protein: CASSLLSGSSYNEQFF
clone size: once; V gene: TRBV5-4; D gene: .; J gene: TRBJ2-7; CDR3 DNA: TGTGCCAGCAGCTTGGTAGGGCGAGTGGGGGAGCAGTACTTC; CDR3 protein: CASSLVGRVGEQYF
clone size: .; V gene: TRBV28; D gene: .; J gene: TRBJ2-2; CDR3 DNA: TGTGCCAGCAGTCCCTTCAGGGGATTTGGCGGGGAGCTGTTTTTT; CDR3 protein: CASSPFRGFGGELFF
clone size: .; V gene: TRBV27; D gene: .; J gene: TRBJ2-3; CDR3 DNA: TGTGCCAGCAGTCCCGCGTGGGGAAGTAGCACAGATACGCAGTATTTT; CDR3 protein: CASSPAWGSSTDTQYF
clone size: .; V gene: TRBV7-3; D gene: .; J gene: TRBJ2-5; CDR3 DNA: TGTGCCAGCAGCGTTATGGGCCAAGAGACCCAGTACTTC; CDR3 protein: CASSVMGQETQYF
clone size: .; V gene: TRBV28; D gene: .; J gene: TRBJ2-5; CDR3 DNA: TGTGCCAGCAGTTTAGGGGATCAGACCCAGTACTTC; CDR3 protein: CASSLGDQTQYF
clone size: .; V gene: TRBV2; D gene: .; J gene: TRBJ2-1; CDR3 DNA: TGTGCCAGCAGTTTAGAACTCCTATCCTACAATGAGCAGTTCTTC; CDR3 protein: CASSLELLSYNEQFF
clone size: medium-sized; V gene: TRBV6-4; D gene: .; J gene: TRBJ2-6; CDR3 DNA: TGTGCCAGCAGTGACAACTCTGGGGCCAACGTCCTGACTTTC; CDR3 protein: CASSDNSGANVLTF
clone size: .; V gene: TRBV7-5; D gene: .; J gene: TRBJ2-7; CDR3 DNA: TGTGCCAGAACCATCTACGAGCAGTACTTC; CDR3 protein: CARTIYEQYF
clone size: .; V gene: TRBV11-2; D gene: .; J gene: TRBJ1-1; CDR3 DNA: TGTGCCAGCAGCGGAGGGCAGTCGAACACTGAAGCTTTCTTT; CDR3 protein: CASSGGQSNTEAFF
clone size: .; V gene: TRBV28; D gene: .; J gene: TRBJ1-2; CDR3 DNA: TGTGCCAGCAGTTTCCCCGGGGCCCGGGGGAACTATGGCTACACCTTC; CDR3 protein: CASSFPGARGNYGYTF
clone size: .; V gene: TRBV13; D gene: .; J gene: TRBJ2-7; CDR3 DNA: TGTGCCAGTTCCTCCGGGTACGAGCAGTACTTC; CDR3 protein: CASSSGYEQYF
clone size: .; V gene: TRBV14; D gene: .; J gene: TRBJ2-1; CDR3 DNA: TGTGCCAGCAGCCAAGCGAAAGGGGACGTGTCATACAATGAGCAGTTCTTC; CDR3 protein: CASSQAKGDVSYNEQFF
clone size: .; V gene: TRBV6-5; D gene: TRBD2; J gene: TRBJ2-3; CDR3 DNA: TGTGCCAGCAGTTTATCGACTAGCGGGAGAGCAGATACGCAGTATTTT; CDR3 protein: CASSLSTSGRADTQYF
clone size: .; V gene: TRBV7-8; D gene: TRBD1; J gene: TRBJ1-3; CDR3 DNA: TGTGCCAGCAGCTTAGCGTCGACAGGGAGCTCTGGAAACACCATATATTTT; CDR3 protein: CASSLASTGSSGNTIYF